Following are 5 T cell receptor beta chains from one sample sequenced in a study of T-cell memory formation after mild COVID-19. Each CDR3 protein is one row after TCRdb ran MiXCR on the 5' RACE reads. The sample lists about 470,000 distinct CDR3 sequences; approximately 23% were seen once. The source material was PBMCs or a T cell subset sorted from them (not recorded which). The receptors derive from an adult woman who had mild COVID-19 (a few samples of this study predate the infection). Cell type and time point are not known.

J is TRBJ1-5 and V is TRBV19; 7 positions match TRBD1. CDR1 and CDR2 from the germline V gene are LNHDA and SQIVND (reference sequence). Losses at the gene ends were 1 base for V and 3 bases for J; bases not matched to a gene: 6. The CDR3 has 16 amino acids. CDR3 in DNA: TGTGCCAGTAGTATAGCGAGCAGGGGGGACAATCAGCCCCAGCATTTT. This gives the protein CASSIASRGDNQPQHF.

This clonotype came up a few times. CDR3 nucleotides: TGCGCCAGCAGCCAAGAAAGCAGGGATTCGTACGAGCAGTACTTC. Its protein is CASSQESRDSYEQYF. V usage is TRBV4-1 and J usage is TRBJ2-7; tentative D call: TRBD1 (5 bases). Trimming shortened V by 0 bases and J by 4 bases, and 13 bases separated the two germline ends. The germline gives CDR1 MGHRA, CDR2 YSYEKL. This CDR3 comprises 15 residues.

The rearrangement uses TRBV12-3 or TRBV12-4 and TRBJ1-2; 8 bases map to TRBD1. CDR3 length: 15 residues. V gave up 0 bases and J gave up 0 bases; unmatched junction bases: 0. The CDR3 is CASSLAGQANYGYTF. DNA for the CDR3: TGTGCCAGCAGTTTAGCGGGACAGGCTAACTATGGCTACACCTTC.

This clonotype came up a few times. This chain uses TRBV7-2 with TRBJ1-5; perhaps TRBD1 as D (5 bases). Germline values: CDR1 SGHTA, CDR2 FQGNSA. The CDR3 length is 13 residues. The V end was cut by 3 bases, the J end by 7 bases, with 10 bases between. The CDR3 loop reads CASSFGTGQPQHF. CDR3 coding DNA: TGTGCCAGCAGCTTTGGGACGGGGCAGCCCCAGCATTTT.

The rearrangement links TRBV5-1 to TRBJ2-1; the match to TRBD2 covers 10 bases. This CDR3 contains 15 residues. Looked up from germline, CDR1 is SGHRS and CDR2 is YFSETQ. With V trimmed by 4 bases and J by 8 bases, 9 bases remained unmatched. The CDR3 loop is CASSAGPSGGHEQFF. The CDR3 coding sequence is TGCGCCAGCAGCGCTGGCCCTAGCGGGGGCCATGAGCAGTTCTTC.